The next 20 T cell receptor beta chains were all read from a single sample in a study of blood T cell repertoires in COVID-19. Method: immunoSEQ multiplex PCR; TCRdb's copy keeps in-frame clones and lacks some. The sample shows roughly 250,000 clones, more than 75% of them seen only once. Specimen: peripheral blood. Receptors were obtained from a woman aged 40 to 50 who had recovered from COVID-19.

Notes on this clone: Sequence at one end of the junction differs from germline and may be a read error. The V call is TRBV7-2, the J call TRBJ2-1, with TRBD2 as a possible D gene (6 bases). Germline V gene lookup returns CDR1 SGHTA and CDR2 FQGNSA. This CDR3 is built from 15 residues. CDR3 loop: CASSLGRVSSNEQFF. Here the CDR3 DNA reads TGTGCCAGCAGCTTAGGGAGGGTATCCTCCAATGAGCAGTTCTTC.

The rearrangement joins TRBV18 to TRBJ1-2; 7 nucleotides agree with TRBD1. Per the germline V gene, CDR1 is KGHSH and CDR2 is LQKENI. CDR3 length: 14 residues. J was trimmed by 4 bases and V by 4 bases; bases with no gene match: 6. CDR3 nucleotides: TGTGCCAGCTCACGCGGGACAGATCCCTATGGCTACACCTTC. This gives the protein CASSRGTDPYGYTF.

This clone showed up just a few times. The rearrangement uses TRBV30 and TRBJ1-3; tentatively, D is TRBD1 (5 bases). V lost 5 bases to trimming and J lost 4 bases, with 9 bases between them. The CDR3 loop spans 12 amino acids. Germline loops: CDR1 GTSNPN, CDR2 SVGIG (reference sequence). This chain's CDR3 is CAWRDSGNTIYF. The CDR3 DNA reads TGTGCCTGGCGGGACTCGGGAAACACCATATATTTT. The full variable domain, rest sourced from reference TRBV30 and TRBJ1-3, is SQTIHQWPATLVQPVGSPLSLECTVEGTSNPNLYWYRQAAGRGLQLLFYSVGIGQISSEVPQNLSASRPQDRQFILSSKKLLLSDSGFYLCAWRDSGNTIYFGEGSWLTVV.

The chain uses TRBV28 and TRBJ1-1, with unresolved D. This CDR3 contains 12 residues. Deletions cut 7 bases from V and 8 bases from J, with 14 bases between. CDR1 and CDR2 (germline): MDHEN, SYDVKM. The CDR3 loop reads CASNVVGIEAFF. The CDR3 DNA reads TGTGCCAGCAATGTGGTCGGTATCGAAGCTTTCTTT.

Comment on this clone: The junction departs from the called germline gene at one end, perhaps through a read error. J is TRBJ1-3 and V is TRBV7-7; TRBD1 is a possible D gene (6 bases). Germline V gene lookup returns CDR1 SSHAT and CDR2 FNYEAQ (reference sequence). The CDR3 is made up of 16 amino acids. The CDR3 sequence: CASSPGVVGSGNTIYF. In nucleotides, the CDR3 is TGTGCTAGCAGCCCAGGGGTAGTAGGCTCTGGAAACACCATATATTTT. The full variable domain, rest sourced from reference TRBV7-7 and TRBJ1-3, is GAGVSQSPRYKVTKRGQDVTLRCDPISSHATLYWYQQALGQGPEFLTYFNYEAQPDKSGLPSDRFSAERPEGSISTLTIQRTEQRDSAMYRCASSPGVVGSGNTIYFGEGSWLTVV.

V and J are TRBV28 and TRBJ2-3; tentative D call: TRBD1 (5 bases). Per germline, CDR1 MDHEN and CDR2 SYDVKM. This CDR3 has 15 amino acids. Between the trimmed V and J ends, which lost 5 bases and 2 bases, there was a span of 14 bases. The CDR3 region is CASSLSQGSTDTQYF. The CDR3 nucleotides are TGTGCCAGCAGTCTGTCGCAGGGATCCACAGATACGCAGTATTTT.

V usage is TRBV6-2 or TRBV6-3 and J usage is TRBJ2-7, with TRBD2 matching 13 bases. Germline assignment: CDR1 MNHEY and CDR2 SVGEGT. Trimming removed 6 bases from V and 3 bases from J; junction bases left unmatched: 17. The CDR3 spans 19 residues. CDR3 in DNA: TGTGCCAGCAGCCATCCGGGACTAGCGGGACAGAGTCACTACTACGAGCAGTACTTC. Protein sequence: CASSHPGLAGQSHYYEQYF.

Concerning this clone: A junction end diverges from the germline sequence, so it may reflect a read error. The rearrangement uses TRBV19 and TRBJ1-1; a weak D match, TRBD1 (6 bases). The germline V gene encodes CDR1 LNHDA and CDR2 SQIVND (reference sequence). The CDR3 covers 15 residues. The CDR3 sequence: CASSIWQGTNTGAFF. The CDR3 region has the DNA TGTGCCAGTAGTATCTGGCAGGGGACGAACACTGGAGCTTTCTTT. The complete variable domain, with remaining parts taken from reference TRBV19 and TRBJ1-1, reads DGGITQSPKYLFRKEGQNVTLSCEQNLNHDAMYWYRQDPGQGLRLIYYSQIVNDFQKGDIAEGYSVSREKKESFPLTVTSAQKNPTAFYLCASSIWQGTNTGAFFGQGTRLTVV.

The CDR3 is CASSYSTGGPNQPQHF. Written as DNA, the CDR3 is TGTGCCAGCAGTTACTCGACAGGGGGACCCAATCAGCCCCAGCATTTT. The V gene is TRBV6-2 or TRBV6-3, the J gene TRBJ1-5; TRBD1 matches at 9 bases. Germline CDR1 and CDR2: MNHEY and SVGEGT. J gave up 3 bases and V 0 bases, and 3 bases lay outside the gene matches. The CDR3 has 16 amino acids.

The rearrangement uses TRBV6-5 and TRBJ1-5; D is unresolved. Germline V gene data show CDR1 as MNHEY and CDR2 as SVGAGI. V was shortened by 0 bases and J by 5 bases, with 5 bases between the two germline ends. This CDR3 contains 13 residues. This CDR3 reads CASSYSEHQPQHF. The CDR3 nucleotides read TGTGCCAGCAGTTACTCGGAGCATCAGCCCCAGCATTTT.

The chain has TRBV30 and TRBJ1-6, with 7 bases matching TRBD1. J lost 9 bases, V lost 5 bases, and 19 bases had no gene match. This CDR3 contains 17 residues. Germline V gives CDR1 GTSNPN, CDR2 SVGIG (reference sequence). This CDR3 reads CAWGPHRTGTLLSPLHF. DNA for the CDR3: TGTGCCTGGGGGCCCCACCGGACAGGAACCCTCCTTTCACCCCTCCACTTT.

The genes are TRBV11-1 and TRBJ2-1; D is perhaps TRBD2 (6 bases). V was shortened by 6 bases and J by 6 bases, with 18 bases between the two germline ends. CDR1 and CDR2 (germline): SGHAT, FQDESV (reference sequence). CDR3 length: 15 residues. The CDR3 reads CASSRASVVSNEQFF. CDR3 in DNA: TGTGCCAGCAGTAGGGCTAGCGTTGTCTCCAATGAGCAGTTCTTC.

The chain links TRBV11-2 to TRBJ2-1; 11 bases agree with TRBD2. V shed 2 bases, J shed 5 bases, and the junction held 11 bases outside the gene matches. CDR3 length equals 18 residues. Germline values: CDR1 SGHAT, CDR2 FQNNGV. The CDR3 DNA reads TGTGCCAGCAGCTTAACCCCAATGGGACTAGCGGCGGACAATGAGCAGTTCTTC. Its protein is CASSLTPMGLAADNEQFF.

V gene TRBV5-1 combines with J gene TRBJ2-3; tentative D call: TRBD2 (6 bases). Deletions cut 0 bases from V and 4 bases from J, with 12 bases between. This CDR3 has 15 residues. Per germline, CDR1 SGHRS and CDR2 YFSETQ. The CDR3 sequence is CASSLGRGSPDTQYF. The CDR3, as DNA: TGCGCCAGCAGCTTGGGGCGGGGCAGCCCAGATACGCAGTATTTT.

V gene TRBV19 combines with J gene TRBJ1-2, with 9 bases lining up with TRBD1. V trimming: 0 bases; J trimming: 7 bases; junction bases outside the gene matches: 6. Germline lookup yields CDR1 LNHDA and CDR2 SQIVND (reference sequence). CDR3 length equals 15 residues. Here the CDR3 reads CASSIDRGQGSGYTF. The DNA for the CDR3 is TGTGCCAGTAGTATAGATCGGGGACAGGGCAGTGGCTACACCTTC. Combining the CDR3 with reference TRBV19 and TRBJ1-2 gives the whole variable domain DGGITQSPKYLFRKEGQNVTLSCEQNLNHDAMYWYRQDPGQGLRLIYYSQIVNDFQKGDIAEGYSVSREKKESFPLTVTSAQKNPTAFYLCASSIDRGQGSGYTFGSGTRLTVV.

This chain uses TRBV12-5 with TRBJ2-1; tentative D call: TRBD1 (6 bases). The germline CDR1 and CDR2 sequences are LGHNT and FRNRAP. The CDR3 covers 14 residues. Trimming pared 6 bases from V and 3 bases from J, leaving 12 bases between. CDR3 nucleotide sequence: TGTGCTAGTGGCCCCGGGACAAGCTACAATGAGCAGTTCTTC. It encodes CASGPGTSYNEQFF.

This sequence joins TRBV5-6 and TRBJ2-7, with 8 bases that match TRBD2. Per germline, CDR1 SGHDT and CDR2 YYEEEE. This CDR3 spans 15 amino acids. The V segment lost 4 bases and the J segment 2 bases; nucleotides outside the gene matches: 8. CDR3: CASSLRGASPYEQYV. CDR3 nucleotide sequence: TGTGCCAGCAGCCTGCGGGGGGCGTCCCCCTACGAGCAGTACGTC.

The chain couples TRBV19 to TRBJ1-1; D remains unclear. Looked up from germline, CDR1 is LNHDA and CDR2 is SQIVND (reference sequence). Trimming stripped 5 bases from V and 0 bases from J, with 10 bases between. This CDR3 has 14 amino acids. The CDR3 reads CASSYDGLNTEAFF. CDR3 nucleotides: TGTGCCAGTAGTTACGACGGGTTGAACACTGAAGCTTTCTTT.

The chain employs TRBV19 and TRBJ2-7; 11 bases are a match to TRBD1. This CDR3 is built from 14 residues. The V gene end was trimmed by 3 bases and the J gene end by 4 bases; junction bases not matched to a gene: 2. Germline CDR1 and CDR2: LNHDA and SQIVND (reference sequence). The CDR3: CASSMDRGRYEQYF. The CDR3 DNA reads TGTGCCAGTAGTATGGACAGGGGGCGGTACGAGCAGTACTTC.

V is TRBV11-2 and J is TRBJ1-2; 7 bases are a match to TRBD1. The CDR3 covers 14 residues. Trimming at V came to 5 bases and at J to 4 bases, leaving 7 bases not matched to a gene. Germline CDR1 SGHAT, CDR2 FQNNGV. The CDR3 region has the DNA TGTGCCAGCAGCCCCCAGGGGGTGGGCTATGGCTACACCTTC. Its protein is CASSPQGVGYGYTF.